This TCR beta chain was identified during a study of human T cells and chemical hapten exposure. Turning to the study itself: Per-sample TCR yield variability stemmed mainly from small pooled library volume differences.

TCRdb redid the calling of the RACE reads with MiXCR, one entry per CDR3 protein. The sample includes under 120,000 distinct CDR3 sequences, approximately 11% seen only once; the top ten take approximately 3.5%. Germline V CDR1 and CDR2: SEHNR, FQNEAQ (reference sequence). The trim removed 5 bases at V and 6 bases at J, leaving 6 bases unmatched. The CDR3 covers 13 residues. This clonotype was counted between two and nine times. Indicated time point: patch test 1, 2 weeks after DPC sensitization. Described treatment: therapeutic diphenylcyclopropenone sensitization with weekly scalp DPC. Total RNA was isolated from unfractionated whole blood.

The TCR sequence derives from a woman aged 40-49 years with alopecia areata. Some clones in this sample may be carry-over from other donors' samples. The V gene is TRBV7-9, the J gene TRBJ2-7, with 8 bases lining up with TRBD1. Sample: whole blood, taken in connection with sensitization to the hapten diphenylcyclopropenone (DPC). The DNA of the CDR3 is TGTGCCAGCAGCGACAGGGGAAGGGGCGAGCAGTACTTC. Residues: CASSDRGRGEQYF.